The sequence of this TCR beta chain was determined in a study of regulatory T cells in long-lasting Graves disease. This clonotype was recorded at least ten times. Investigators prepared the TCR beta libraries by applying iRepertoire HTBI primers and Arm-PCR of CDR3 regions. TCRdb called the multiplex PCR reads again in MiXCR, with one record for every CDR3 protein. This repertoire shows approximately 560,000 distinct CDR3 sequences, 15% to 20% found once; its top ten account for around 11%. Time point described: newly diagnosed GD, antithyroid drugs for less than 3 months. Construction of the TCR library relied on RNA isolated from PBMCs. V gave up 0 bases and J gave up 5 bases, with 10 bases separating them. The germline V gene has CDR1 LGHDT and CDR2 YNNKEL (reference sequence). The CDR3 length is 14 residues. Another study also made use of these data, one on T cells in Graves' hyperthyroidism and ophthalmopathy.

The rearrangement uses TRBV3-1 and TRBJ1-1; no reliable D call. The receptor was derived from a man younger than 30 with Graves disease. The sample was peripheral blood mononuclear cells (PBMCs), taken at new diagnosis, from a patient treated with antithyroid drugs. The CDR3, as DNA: TGTGCCAGCAGCCAAGATCCGATGGGAACTGAAGCTTTCTTT. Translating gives CASSQDPMGTEAFF.